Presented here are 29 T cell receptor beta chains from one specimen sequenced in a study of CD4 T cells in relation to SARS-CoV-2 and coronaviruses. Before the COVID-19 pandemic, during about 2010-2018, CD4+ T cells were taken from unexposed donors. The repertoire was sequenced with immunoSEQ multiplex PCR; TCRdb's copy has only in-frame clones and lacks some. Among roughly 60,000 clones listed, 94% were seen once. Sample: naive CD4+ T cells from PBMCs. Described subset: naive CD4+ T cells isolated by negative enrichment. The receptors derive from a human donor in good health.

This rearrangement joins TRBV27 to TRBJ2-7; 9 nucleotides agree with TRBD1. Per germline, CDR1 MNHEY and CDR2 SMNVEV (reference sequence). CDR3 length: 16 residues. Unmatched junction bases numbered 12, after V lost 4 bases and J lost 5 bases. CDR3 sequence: CASSSPTGTGIHEQYF. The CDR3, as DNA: TGTGCCAGCAGTTCCCCGACCGGGACAGGGATCCACGAGCAGTACTTC.

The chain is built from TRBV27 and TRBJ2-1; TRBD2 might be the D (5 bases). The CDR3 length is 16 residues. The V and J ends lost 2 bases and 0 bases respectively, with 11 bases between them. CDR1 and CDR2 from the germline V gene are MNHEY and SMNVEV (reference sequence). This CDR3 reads CASSLRRGPSYNEQFF. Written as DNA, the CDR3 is TGTGCCAGCAGTTTACGTCGCGGGCCCTCCTACAATGAGCAGTTCTTC.

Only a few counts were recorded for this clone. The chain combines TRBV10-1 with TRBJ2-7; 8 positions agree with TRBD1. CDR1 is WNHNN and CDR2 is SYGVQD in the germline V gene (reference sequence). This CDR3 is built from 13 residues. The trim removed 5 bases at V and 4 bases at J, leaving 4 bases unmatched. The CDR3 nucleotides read TGCGCCAGCAGTCTGGACAGGGCGTACGAGCAGTACTTC. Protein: CASSLDRAYEQYF.

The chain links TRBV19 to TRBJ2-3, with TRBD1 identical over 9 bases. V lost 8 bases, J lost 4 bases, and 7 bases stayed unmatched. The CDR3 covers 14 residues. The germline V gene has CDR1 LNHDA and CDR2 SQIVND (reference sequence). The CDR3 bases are TGTGCCAGTGCCCCGGACAGGGGACCAGATACGCAGTATTTT. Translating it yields CASAPDRGPDTQYF.

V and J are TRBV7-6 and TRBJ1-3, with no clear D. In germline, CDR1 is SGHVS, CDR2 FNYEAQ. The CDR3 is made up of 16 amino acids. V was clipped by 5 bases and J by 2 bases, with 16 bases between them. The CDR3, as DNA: TGTGCCAGCAGCCAAGCGACACTCGGAACTGGAAACACCATATATTTT. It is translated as CASSQATLGTGNTIYF. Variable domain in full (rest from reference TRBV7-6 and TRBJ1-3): GAGVSQSPRYKVTKRGQDVALRCDPISGHVSLYWYRQALGQGPEFLTYFNYEAQQDKSGLPNDRFSAERPEGSISTLTIQRTEQRDSAMYRCASSQATLGTGNTIYFGEGSWLTVV.

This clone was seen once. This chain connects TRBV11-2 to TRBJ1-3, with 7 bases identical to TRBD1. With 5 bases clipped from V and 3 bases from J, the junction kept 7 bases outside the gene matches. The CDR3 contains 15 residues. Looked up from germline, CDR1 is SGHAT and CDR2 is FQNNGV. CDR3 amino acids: CASSNDRVFGNTIYF. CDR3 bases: TGTGCCAGCAGCAACGACAGGGTATTTGGAAACACCATATATTTT. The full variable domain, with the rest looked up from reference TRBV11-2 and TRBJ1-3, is EAGVAQSPRYKIIEKRQSVAFWCNPISGHATLYWYQQILGQGPKLLIQFQNNGVVDDSQLPKDRFSAERLKGVDSTLKIQPAKLEDSAVYLCASSNDRVFGNTIYFGEGSWLTVV.

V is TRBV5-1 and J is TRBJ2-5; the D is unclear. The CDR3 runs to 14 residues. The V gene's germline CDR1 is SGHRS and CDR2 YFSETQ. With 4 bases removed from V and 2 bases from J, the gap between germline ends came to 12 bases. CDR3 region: CASSGLANQETQYF. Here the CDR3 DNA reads TGCGCCAGCAGCGGATTGGCGAATCAAGAGACCCAGTACTTC.

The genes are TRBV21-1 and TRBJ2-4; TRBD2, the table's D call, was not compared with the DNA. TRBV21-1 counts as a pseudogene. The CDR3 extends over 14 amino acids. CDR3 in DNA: TGTGCCAGCAGCATCGGGGGGGCCAAAAACATTCAGTACTTC. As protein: CASSIGGAKNIQYF.

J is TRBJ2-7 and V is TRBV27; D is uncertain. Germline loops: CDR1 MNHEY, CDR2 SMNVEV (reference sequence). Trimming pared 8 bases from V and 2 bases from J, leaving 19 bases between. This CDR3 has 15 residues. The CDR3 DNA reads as TGTGCCAGCTGGCCTGGCTACCCTAGTCCCTACGAGCAGTACTTC. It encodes CASWPGYPSPYEQYF.

CDR3 amino acids: CASSITTSGPTGELFF. CDR3 in DNA: TGTGCCAGTAGTATTACGACTAGCGGGCCTACCGGGGAGCTGTTTTTT. The rearrangement links TRBV19 to TRBJ2-2; 10 bases are a match to TRBD2. The V and J ends lost 3 bases and 5 bases, in that order; junction bases with no gene match: 6. In germline, CDR1 is LNHDA, CDR2 SQIVND (reference sequence). The CDR3 totals 16 residues.

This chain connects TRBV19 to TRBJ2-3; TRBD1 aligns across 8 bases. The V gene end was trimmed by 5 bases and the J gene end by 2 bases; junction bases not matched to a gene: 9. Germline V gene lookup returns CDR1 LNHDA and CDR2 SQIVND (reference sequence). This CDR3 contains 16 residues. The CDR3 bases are TGTGCCAGTAGTCTCGGGACAGGAACGGCCACAGATACGCAGTATTTT. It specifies CASSLGTGTATDTQYF.

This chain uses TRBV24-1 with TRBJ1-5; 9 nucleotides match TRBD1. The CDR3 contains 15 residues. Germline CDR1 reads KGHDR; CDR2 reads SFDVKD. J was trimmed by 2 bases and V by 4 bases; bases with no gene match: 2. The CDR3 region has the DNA TGTGCCACCAGTGAGGGACAGGGTGGCAATCAGCCCCAGCATTTT. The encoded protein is CATSEGQGGNQPQHF.

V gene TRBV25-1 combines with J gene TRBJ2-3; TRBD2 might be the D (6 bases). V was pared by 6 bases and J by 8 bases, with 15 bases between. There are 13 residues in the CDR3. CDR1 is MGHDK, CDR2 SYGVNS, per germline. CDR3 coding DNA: TGTGCCAGCAGGCCCATGGAGGGAAGTACGCAGTATTTT. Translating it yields CASRPMEGSTQYF.

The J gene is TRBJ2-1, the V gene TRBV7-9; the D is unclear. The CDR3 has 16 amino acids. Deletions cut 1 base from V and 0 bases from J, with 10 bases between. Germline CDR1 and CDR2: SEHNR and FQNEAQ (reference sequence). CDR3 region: CASSLVSYLSYNEQFF. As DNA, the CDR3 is TGTGCCAGCAGCTTAGTTAGCTATCTCTCCTACAATGAGCAGTTCTTC. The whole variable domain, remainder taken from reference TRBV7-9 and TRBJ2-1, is DTGVSQNPRHKITKRGQNVTFRCDPISEHNRLYWYRQTLGQGPEFLTYFQNEAQLEKSRLLSDRFSAERPKGSFSTLEIQRTEQGDSAMYLCASSLVSYLSYNEQFFGPGTRLTVL.

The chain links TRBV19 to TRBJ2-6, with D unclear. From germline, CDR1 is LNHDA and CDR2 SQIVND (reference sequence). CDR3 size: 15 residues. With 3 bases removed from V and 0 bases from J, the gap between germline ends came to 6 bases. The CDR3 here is CASSMGASGANVLTF. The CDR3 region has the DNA TGTGCCAGTAGTATGGGCGCCTCTGGGGCCAACGTCCTGACTTTC. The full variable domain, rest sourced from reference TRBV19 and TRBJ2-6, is DGGITQSPKYLFRKEGQNVTLSCEQNLNHDAMYWYRQDPGQGLRLIYYSQIVNDFQKGDIAEGYSVSREKKESFPLTVTSAQKNPTAFYLCASSMGASGANVLTFGAGSRLTVL.

CDR3 sequence reads: CASRARGKRSGELFF. In DNA form, the CDR3 reads TGTGCCAGCAGGGCACGGGGGAAGAGATCCGGGGAGCTGTTTTTT. The chain joins TRBV6-4 to TRBJ2-2, with a possible D match to TRBD2 (6 bases). Trimming took off 6 bases at V and 6 bases at J, with 17 bases between the two ends. This CDR3 comprises 15 residues. The V gene's germline CDR1 is MRHNA and CDR2 SNTAGT.

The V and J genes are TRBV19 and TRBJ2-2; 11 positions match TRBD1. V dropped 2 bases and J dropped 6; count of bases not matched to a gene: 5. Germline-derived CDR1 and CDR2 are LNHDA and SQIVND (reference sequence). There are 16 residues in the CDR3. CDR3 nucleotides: TGTGCCAGTAGTATACTAGGACAGGGGGCCTCCGGGGAGCTGTTTTTT. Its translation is CASSILGQGASGELFF. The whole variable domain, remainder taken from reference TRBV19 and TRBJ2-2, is DGGITQSPKYLFRKEGQNVTLSCEQNLNHDAMYWYRQDPGQGLRLIYYSQIVNDFQKGDIAEGYSVSREKKESFPLTVTSAQKNPTAFYLCASSILGQGASGELFFGEGSRLTVL.

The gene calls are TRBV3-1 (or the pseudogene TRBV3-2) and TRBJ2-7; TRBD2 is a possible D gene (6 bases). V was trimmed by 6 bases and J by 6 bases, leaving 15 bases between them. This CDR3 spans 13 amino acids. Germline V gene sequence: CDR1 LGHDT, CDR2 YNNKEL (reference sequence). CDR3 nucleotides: TGTGCCAGCAGTCTCGGGACTGGAGGCGAGCAGTACTTC. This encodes CASSLGTGGEQYF.

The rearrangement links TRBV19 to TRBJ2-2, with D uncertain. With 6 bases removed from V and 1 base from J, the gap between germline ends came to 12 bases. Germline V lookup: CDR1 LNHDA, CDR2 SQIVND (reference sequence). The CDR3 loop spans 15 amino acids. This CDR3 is CASSQMAGNTGELFF. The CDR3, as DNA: TGTGCCAGTAGCCAGATGGCAGGGAACACCGGGGAGCTGTTTTTT.

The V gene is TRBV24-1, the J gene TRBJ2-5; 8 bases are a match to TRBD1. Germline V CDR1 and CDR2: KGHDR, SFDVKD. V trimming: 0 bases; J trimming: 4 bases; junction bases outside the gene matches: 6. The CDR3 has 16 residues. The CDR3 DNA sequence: TGTGCCACCAGTGATTTGCCAGGCAGGGGGCGAGAGACCCAGTACTTC. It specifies CATSDLPGRGRETQYF.

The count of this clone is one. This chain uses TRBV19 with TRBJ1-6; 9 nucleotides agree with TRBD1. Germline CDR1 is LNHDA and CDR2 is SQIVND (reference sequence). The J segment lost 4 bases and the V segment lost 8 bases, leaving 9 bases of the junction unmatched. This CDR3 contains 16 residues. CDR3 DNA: TGTGCCAGTCTGGGACAGGGCACCGGTTATAATTCACCCCTCCACTTT. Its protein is CASLGQGTGYNSPLHF.

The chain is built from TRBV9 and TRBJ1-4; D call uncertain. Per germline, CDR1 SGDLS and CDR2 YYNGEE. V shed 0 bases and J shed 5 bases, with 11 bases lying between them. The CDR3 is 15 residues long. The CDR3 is CASSVDAGGNEKLFF. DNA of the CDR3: TGTGCCAGCAGCGTAGATGCGGGAGGGAATGAAAAACTGTTTTTT.

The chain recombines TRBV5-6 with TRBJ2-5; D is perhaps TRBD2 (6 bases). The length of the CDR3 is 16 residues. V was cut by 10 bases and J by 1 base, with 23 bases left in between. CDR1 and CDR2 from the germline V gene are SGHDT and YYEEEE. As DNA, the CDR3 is TGTGCCCCTCGGGAGTTTGTCGAAGGTAGCCAAGAGACCCAGTACTTC. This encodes CAPREFVEGSQETQYF.

The CDR3 DNA follows: TGTGCCAGCAGTTCCCAAGCCCGACAGACTCTCTCCGAGCAGTACTTC. It is translated as CASSSQARQTLSEQYF. The chain links TRBV6-2 or TRBV6-3 to TRBJ2-7, with D possibly being TRBD1 (5 bases). Per the germline V gene, CDR1 is MNHEY and CDR2 is SVGEGT. V shed 4 bases and J shed 6 bases, with 22 bases lying between them. The CDR3 is 16 residues long.

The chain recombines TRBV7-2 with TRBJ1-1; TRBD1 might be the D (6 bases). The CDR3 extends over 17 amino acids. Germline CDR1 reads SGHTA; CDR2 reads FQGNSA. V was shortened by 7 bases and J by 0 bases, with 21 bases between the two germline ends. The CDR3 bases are TGTGCCAGCACCCAGAGGAGAATAGGGGACATGAACACTGAAGCTTTCTTT. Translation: CASTQRRIGDMNTEAFF.

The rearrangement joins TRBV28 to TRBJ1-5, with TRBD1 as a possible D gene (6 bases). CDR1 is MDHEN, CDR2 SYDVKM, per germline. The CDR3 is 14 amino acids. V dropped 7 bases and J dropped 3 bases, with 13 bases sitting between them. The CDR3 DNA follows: TGTGCCAGCACCAAGGGGGACCTCAATCAGCCCCAGCATTTT. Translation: CASTKGDLNQPQHF.

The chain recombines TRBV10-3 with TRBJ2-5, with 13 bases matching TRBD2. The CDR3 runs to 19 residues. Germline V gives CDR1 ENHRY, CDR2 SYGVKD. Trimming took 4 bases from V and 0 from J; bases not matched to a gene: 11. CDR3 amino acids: CAISGRGTSGAPYQETQYF. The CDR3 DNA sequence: TGTGCCATCAGTGGGAGGGGGACTAGCGGGGCCCCGTACCAAGAGACCCAGTACTTC.

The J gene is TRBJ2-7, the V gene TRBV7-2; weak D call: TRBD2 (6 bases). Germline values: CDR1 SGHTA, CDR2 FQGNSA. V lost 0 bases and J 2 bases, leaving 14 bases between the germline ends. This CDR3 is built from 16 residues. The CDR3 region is CASSLAWASAAYEQYF. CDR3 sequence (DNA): TGTGCCAGCAGCTTAGCCTGGGCTAGCGCCGCCTACGAGCAGTACTTC.

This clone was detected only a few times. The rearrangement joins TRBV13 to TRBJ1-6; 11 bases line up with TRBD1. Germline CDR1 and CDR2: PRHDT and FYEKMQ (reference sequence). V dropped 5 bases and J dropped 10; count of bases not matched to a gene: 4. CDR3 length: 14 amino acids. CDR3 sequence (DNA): TGTGCCAGCAGCCTCGGGACAGGGGGATCACCCCTCCACTTT. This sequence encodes CASSLGTGGSPLHF.